The 19 T cell receptor beta chains below were found in one sample sequenced in a study of shared clonotypes between healthy human individuals. As defined, naive CD8 cells were CD45RO-negative and positively selected for CCR7, with terminally differentiated effector memory CD45RA+ cells excluded. Method: immunoSEQ multiplex PCR; TCRdb's copy keeps in-frame clones and lacks some. The profile covers around 2,000,000 clones, with just under 95% appearing a single time and less than 1.5% taken by the ten largest. Sequences were obtained from naive CD8+ T cells sorted from blood. These receptor sequences come from a man in his late teens or twenties in good health.

The chain links TRBV4-3 to TRBJ2-1; D is possibly TRBD1 (5 bases). Trimming cost V 0 bases and J 4 bases, with 7 bases left between them. CDR3 length: 14 residues. Germline-derived CDR1 and CDR2 are LGHNA and YSLEER. This chain's CDR3 is CASSQEDKYNEQFF. CDR3 nucleotide sequence: TGCGCCAGCAGCCAAGAGGACAAATACAATGAGCAGTTCTTC.

Points on this clone: The sample contains more than one DNA sequence encoding this CDR3. V is TRBV5-1 and J is TRBJ2-7, with D perhaps TRBD2 (6 bases). Looked up from germline, CDR1 is SGHRS and CDR2 is YFSETQ. The CDR3 runs to 14 residues. Trimming cost V 0 bases and J 2 bases, with 9 bases left between them. The CDR3 loop reads CASSLGAGTYEQYF. The DNA of the CDR3 is TGCGCCAGCAGCTTGGGGGCGGGGACCTACGAGCAGTACTTC. The complete variable domain, with remaining parts taken from reference TRBV5-1 and TRBJ2-7, reads KAGVTQTPRYLIKTRGQQVTLSCSPISGHRSVSWYQQTPGQGLQFLFEYFSETQRNKGNFPGRFSGRQFSNSRSEMNVSTLELGDSALYLCASSLGAGTYEQYFGPGTRLTVT.

V usage is TRBV7-8 and J usage is TRBJ2-7, with D unresolved. Trimming took off 6 bases at V and 5 bases at J, with 14 bases between the two ends. Germline V gives CDR1 SGHVS, CDR2 FQNEAQ. This CDR3 comprises 13 residues. The CDR3 DNA reads TGTGCCAGCAGTTTATTTCCGGGCAACGAGCAGTACTTC. It encodes CASSLFPGNEQYF.

The V and J genes are TRBV7-9 and TRBJ2-1; D gene ambiguous. Germline V gene lookup returns CDR1 SEHNR and CDR2 FQNEAQ (reference sequence). The CDR3 has 12 amino acids. The V end lost 7 bases, the J end lost 4 bases, and 8 bases lay between the germline ends. CDR3 amino acids: CASIKRYNEQFF. The DNA of the CDR3 is TGTGCCAGCATAAAAAGGTACAATGAGCAGTTCTTC.

For this clone: In the same sample, other DNA sequences code for this CDR3. The chain has TRBV11-2 and TRBJ2-2, with D uncertain. The CDR3 consists of 11 residues. Germline lookup yields CDR1 SGHAT and CDR2 FQNNGV. V lost 2 bases and J 6 bases, leaving 1 base between the germline ends. Written as DNA, the CDR3 is TGTGCCAGCAGCTTATCCGGGGAGCTGTTTTTT. It yields the protein CASSLSGELFF.

J is TRBJ2-1 and V is TRBV30; tentatively, D is TRBD1 (6 bases). Germline loops: CDR1 GTSNPN, CDR2 SVGIG (reference sequence). Between the trimmed V and J ends, which lost 3 bases and 5 bases, there was a span of 11 bases. The CDR3 sequence is 13 residues long. CDR3 sequence (DNA): TGTGCCTGGAGAAGGGGGACCCACAATGAGCAGTTCTTC. This sequence encodes CAWRRGTHNEQFF.

This rearrangement joins TRBV7-9 to TRBJ1-1; the D gene is possibly TRBD1 (6 bases). The CDR3 runs to 14 residues. Germline values: CDR1 SEHNR, CDR2 FQNEAQ (reference sequence). V was cut by 1 base and J by 3 bases, with 9 bases left in between. The CDR3 is CASSLVGHYTEAFF. The CDR3 nucleotides read TGTGCCAGCAGCTTAGTGGGACACTACACTGAAGCTTTCTTT. Full variable domain (remainder filled in from reference TRBV7-9 and TRBJ1-1): DTGVSQNPRHKITKRGQNVTFRCDPISEHNRLYWYRQTLGQGPEFLTYFQNEAQLEKSRLLSDRFSAERPKGSFSTLEIQRTEQGDSAMYLCASSLVGHYTEAFFGQGTRLTVV.

To note about this clone: This sample also contains other DNA sequences that code for the same CDR3. The chain employs TRBV27 and TRBJ1-5, with D perhaps TRBD1 (5 bases). CDR3 length: 15 residues. Per germline, CDR1 MNHEY and CDR2 SMNVEV (reference sequence). V was trimmed by 5 bases and J by 3 bases, leaving 14 bases between them. The CDR3: CASSLNRDFNQPQHF. Written as DNA, the CDR3 is TGTGCCAGCAGTCTGAACCGGGACTTCAATCAGCCCCAGCATTTT.

This rearrangement joins TRBV25-1 to TRBJ2-7; D is ambiguous. V was pared by 2 bases and J by 4 bases, with 12 bases between. This CDR3 is built from 14 residues. CDR1 is MGHDK, CDR2 SYGVNS, per germline. CDR3 DNA: TGTGCCAGCAGTGAAGACCCTGTGGGGTACGAGCAGTACTTC. This encodes CASSEDPVGYEQYF.

CDR3 sequence reads: CASSSPGGYEQYF. Here the CDR3 DNA reads TGTGCCAGCAGTTCCCCGGGGGGGTACGAGCAGTACTTC. V gene TRBV6-5 combines with J gene TRBJ2-7; 8 bases line up with TRBD2. The V segment lost 4 bases and the J segment 4 bases; nucleotides outside the gene matches: 3. Germline CDR1 is MNHEY and CDR2 is SVGAGI. The CDR3 spans 13 residues.

The chain combines TRBV28 with TRBJ2-5; 9 positions agree with TRBD1. J gave up 6 bases and V 6 bases, and 11 bases lay outside the gene matches. The CDR3 covers 15 residues. Germline V CDR1 and CDR2: MDHEN, SYDVKM. The CDR3 reads CASSHGQGMGKTQYF. CDR3 nucleotide sequence: TGTGCCAGCAGCCATGGACAGGGGATGGGGAAGACCCAGTACTTC.

With respect to this clone: In the same sample, other DNA sequences code for this CDR3. V and J are TRBV7-9 and TRBJ2-7; D is ambiguous. The CDR3 loop spans 12 amino acids. Germline V gene data show CDR1 as SEHNR and CDR2 as FQNEAQ (reference sequence). V was shortened by 4 bases and J by 3 bases, with 7 bases between the two germline ends. CDR3 sequence reads: CASSSPLYEQYF. CDR3 in DNA: TGTGCCAGCAGCTCCCCTCTCTACGAGCAGTACTTC.

This rearrangement joins TRBV7-9 to TRBJ2-7; D is unclear. Between the trimmed V and J ends, which lost 7 bases and 5 bases, there was a span of 15 bases. Germline CDR1 is SEHNR and CDR2 is FQNEAQ (reference sequence). The CDR3 contains 13 residues. The CDR3 here is CASMDGDRDEQYF. The CDR3 region has the DNA TGTGCCAGCATGGACGGAGATCGGGACGAGCAGTACTTC.

This chain joins TRBV4-2 and TRBJ2-3; 9 nucleotides align to TRBD1. The J segment lost 2 bases and the V segment lost 0 bases, leaving 6 bases of the junction unmatched. The V gene's germline CDR1 is LGHNA and CDR2 YNFKEQ. The CDR3 sequence is 17 residues long. The CDR3 region has the DNA TGTGCCAGCAGCCAAGATTTGACAGGGGGGAACACAGATACGCAGTATTTT. Protein product: CASSQDLTGGNTDTQYF.

This chain connects TRBV29-1 to TRBJ1-1; no reliable D call. From germline, CDR1 is SQVTM and CDR2 ANQGSEA. The CDR3 length is 15 residues. The ends were cut back, 0 bases at V and 0 bases at J, with 11 bases in the middle. The CDR3 DNA is TGCAGCGTTGAAGAGGACGGCAGCCTGAACACTGAAGCTTTCTTT. It yields the protein CSVEEDGSLNTEAFF.

The J gene is TRBJ1-1, the V gene TRBV2, with D maybe TRBD1 (6 bases). This CDR3 has 14 amino acids. V lost 6 bases and J lost 4, with 15 bases in between. Germline values: CDR1 SNHLY, CDR2 FYNNEI. The CDR3 loop is CASRDTGLGTEAFF. The CDR3 coding sequence is TGTGCCAGCAGGGACACAGGGTTGGGCACTGAAGCTTTCTTT.

This clone occurred once. This sequence joins TRBV27 and TRBJ2-5; 10 bases are shared with TRBD2. The CDR3 loop spans 16 amino acids. The trim removed 1 base at V and 1 base at J, leaving 3 bases unmatched. Germline CDR1 and CDR2: MNHEY and SMNVEV (reference sequence). The CDR3 nucleotides read TGTGCCAGCAGTTTATTGGTAGCGGGGGGCCAAGAGACCCAGTACTTC. Its protein product is CASSLLVAGGQETQYF.

This clone was seen once. The genes are TRBV11-1 and TRBJ2-7; 8 bases map to TRBD1. The ends lost 4 bases at V and 4 bases at J; junction bases unmatched: 3. Germline V gene lookup returns CDR1 SGHAT and CDR2 FQDESV (reference sequence). This CDR3 has 13 residues. As DNA, the CDR3 is TGTGCCAGCAGCTGGGACAGGAAATACGAGCAGTACTTC. It specifies CASSWDRKYEQYF.

CDR3 sequence: CASSPLGPGVADTQYF. Written as DNA, the CDR3 is TGTGCCAGCAGTCCACTCGGACCCGGGGTGGCAGATACGCAGTATTTT. The V call is TRBV27, the J call TRBJ2-3; the D gene is possibly TRBD2 (5 bases). From germline, CDR1 is MNHEY and CDR2 SMNVEV (reference sequence). The CDR3 consists of 16 residues. Deletions cut 5 bases from V and 4 bases from J, with 19 bases between.